The entry below describes one TCR beta chain. Its antigen is still unknown. No per-base quality is available; no much larger clone lies one base away. This sample is part of a study of T cell responses to AZD1222 COVID-19 vaccine (dated by TCRdb to the early 2020s). Some background on the complete study: AZD1222 recipients whose second dose came at about 4 weeks and those whose second dose came at about 12 weeks were combined into one group, since spike-specific TCR depth and breadth did not differ between the two schedules. TCR sequencing covered 230 to 250 trial participants: 200 to 220 given two doses of AZD1222 and approximately 25 given two doses of MenACWY control vaccine. Enrollment into the trials was organized by age into subgroups of 18-55, 56-69 and 70-plus years, and those subgroups contained roughly 140, 27 and 60 TCR-sequenced participants, respectively. Overall study outcomes, separate from this receptor: CD4 TCRs associated with the vaccine covered the entire spike protein, and the dominant responses were in regions 160-218 and 743-854. Most participants were white British and females outnumbered males, and the authors suggested that clonal diversity may have been underestimated. In the small 56-69-year group, the increase in depth fell short of significance, most likely because of low power. After two AZD1222 doses, both the breadth and the depth of spike-specific TCRs were significantly higher than at day 0 and than in MenACWY recipients. Conclusions about previously exposed vaccinees were limited because only six AZD1222 recipients were SARS-CoV-2 seropositive at baseline. Because no samples from the day 14 peak response were available, repertoires could be characterized only after the peak T cell response. Epitopes outside the regions mutated in the B.1.351 and B.1.1.7 variants were reportedly recognized by nearly half of the unique spike-specific TCRs.

Trimming takes 4 bases from V and 0 bases from J, and the germline ends sit 13 bases apart. Including the terminal cysteine and phenylalanine, the CDR3 comprises 15 residues. The CDR3 DNA has 45 bases and is translated from base 1. The germline V gene specifies SGHRS as CDR1 and YFSETQ as CDR2. In light of the paper, this sample's time point label describes: baseline before first vaccination. Vaccinee samples came from UK trials COV001 and COV002, including a single-blind randomized controlled phase 2/3 trial of AZD1222 (ChAdOx1 nCoV-19) in healthy adults. For TCRbeta chain sequencing, PBMC samples were collected from trial participants at day 0 and at day 28 after the second dose. The CDR3 regions of human TCRbeta chains were analyzed by immunosequencing. Per the authors' processing: TCRs in the repertoires were matched against a reference library of SARS-CoV-2-specific TCRs that had been generated with the MIRA antigen-specificity platform. Breadth was defined as the fraction of unique TCRs that were SARS-CoV-2-associated, and depth was defined as the fraction of total T cells that were SARS-CoV-2-associated. Using the MIRA data, every spike-specific TCR was mapped to the spike region that the TCR reacted to and assigned to either a CD4 or a CD8 class. Log10-transformed breadth and depth values were compared by one-way ANOVA with Sidak's multiple comparisons tests. TCRdb carries this immuneACCESS record with in-frame sequences only. Its versions omit some clonotypes, under half of them owing to an unresolved V gene in the studies checked, with the rest unexplained. V, J and clone size are taken as reported in that table, and D and trimming were inferred from the DNA itself. Across this sample there are roughly 55,000 clones, with about 90% seen only once. Jointly, the top ten make up over 3.5% of the sample.

This clonotype was sampled from an adult in good health. The sequencing here drew on peripheral blood, taken on day 0 of AZD1222 vaccination. Recombination linked TRBV5-1 to TRBJ1-1, with the D gene uncertain. The nucleotides read TGCGCCAGCAGCCTGGCCCGGACGGTGAACACTGAAGCTTTCTTT. This encodes CASSLARTVNTEAFF.